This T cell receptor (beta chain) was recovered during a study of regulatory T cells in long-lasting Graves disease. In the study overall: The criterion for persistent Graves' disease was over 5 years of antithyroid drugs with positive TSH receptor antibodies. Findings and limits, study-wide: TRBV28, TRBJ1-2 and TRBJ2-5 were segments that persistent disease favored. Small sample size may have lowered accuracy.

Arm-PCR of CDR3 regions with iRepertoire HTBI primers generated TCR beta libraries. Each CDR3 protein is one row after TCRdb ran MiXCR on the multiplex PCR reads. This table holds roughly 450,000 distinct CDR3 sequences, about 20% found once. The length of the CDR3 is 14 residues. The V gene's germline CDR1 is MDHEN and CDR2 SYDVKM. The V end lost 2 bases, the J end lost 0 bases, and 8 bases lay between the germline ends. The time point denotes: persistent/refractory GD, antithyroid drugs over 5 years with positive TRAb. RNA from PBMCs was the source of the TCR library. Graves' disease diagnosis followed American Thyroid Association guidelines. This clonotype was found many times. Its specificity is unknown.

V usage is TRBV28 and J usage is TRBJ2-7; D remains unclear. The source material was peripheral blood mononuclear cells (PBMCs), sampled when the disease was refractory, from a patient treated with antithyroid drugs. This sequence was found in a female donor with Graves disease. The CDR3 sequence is CASSLVGPSYEQYF. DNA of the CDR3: TGTGCCAGCAGTTTAGTGGGTCCCTCCTACGAGCAGTACTTC.